The 17 T cell receptor beta chains presented below share a single source sample, sequenced in a study of cytomegalovirus exposure and HLA in healthy donors. Libraries were prepared by immunoSEQ multiplex PCR; TCRdb keeps only in-frame clonotypes and omits some of them. The profile shows 120,000 or so clones, approximately 95% of them singletons. Sequences were obtained from PBMCs. Receptor source: a man younger than 30 in good health and CMV-seronegative.

The rearrangement uses TRBV7-9 and TRBJ1-4; 8 bases fit TRBD1. Trimming removed 5 bases from V and 7 bases from J; junction bases left unmatched: 15. From germline, CDR1 is SEHNR and CDR2 FQNEAQ (reference sequence). This CDR3 comprises 17 residues. In nucleotides, the CDR3 is TGTGCCAGCAGCCCCCCCCGACAGGGGATTACACCTGAAAAACTGTTTTTT. Protein: CASSPPRQGITPEKLFF. The full variable domain, in which reference TRBV7-9 and TRBJ1-4 provide the parts outside the CDR3, is DTGVSQNPRHKITKRGQNVTFRCDPISEHNRLYWYRQTLGQGPEFLTYFQNEAQLEKSRLLSDRFSAERPKGSFSTLEIQRTEQGDSAMYLCASSPPRQGITPEKLFFGSGTQLSVL.

This clone appeared once. The chain is built from TRBV5-4 and TRBJ1-1; 9 positions agree with TRBD1. The CDR3 runs to 15 residues. Germline V gene sequence: CDR1 SGHNT, CDR2 YYREEE (reference sequence). The V gene end was trimmed by 4 bases and the J gene end by 6 bases; junction bases not matched to a gene: 10. CDR3 sequence reads: CASSPRDRGVAEAFF. CDR3 nucleotide sequence: TGTGCCAGCAGCCCCCGAGACAGGGGGGTCGCTGAAGCTTTCTTT.

V gene TRBV19 combines with J gene TRBJ2-2, with unresolved D. V was pared by 3 bases and J by 4 bases, with 12 bases between. The CDR3 is 15 residues long. Germline values: CDR1 LNHDA, CDR2 SQIVND (reference sequence). The CDR3 region is CASSMANHGTGELFF. The CDR3 DNA sequence: TGTGCCAGTAGTATGGCCAACCATGGCACCGGGGAGCTGTTTTTT.

This chain uses TRBV14 with TRBJ2-7; D gene ambiguous. CDR1 SGHDN and CDR2 FVKESK come from the germline V gene. This CDR3 is built from 11 residues. V was trimmed by 5 bases and J by 5 bases, leaving 7 bases between them. CDR3 nucleotide sequence: TGTGCCAGCAGCGTTAGCCACGAGCAGTACTTC. Translating gives CASSVSHEQYF.

This clone was counted once. The chain has TRBV14 and TRBJ2-1; TRBD2 matches 14 bases. The CDR3 length is 17 residues. Germline-derived CDR1 and CDR2 are SGHDN and FVKESK. Trimming at V came to 1 base and at J to 7 bases, leaving 6 bases not matched to a gene. The CDR3 loop is CASSQVGTSGSRNEQFF. As DNA, the CDR3 is TGTGCCAGCAGCCAAGTGGGGACTAGCGGGAGTAGAAATGAGCAGTTCTTC. The variable domain in full, completed from reference TRBV14 and TRBJ2-1, reads EAGVTQFPSHSVIEKGQTVTLRCDPISGHDNLYWYRRVMGKEIKFLLHFVKESKQDESGMPNNRFLAERTGGTYSTLKVQPAELEDSGVYFCASSQVGTSGSRNEQFFGPGTRLTVL.

The chain joins TRBV19 to TRBJ2-7, with D possibly TRBD1 on 6 matching bases. V was shortened by 4 bases and J by 0 bases, with 7 bases between the two germline ends. This CDR3 contains 13 residues. CDR1 is LNHDA, CDR2 SQIVND, per germline (reference sequence). The CDR3 DNA sequence: TGTGCCAGTAGTAGGGACACCTCCTACGAGCAGTACTTC. Its translation: CASSRDTSYEQYF.

The chain joins TRBV4-1 to TRBJ1-5, with a possible D match to TRBD1 (5 bases). The V gene's germline CDR1 is MGHRA and CDR2 YSYEKL. Trimming pared 0 bases from V and 5 bases from J, leaving 14 bases between. This CDR3 comprises 16 residues. CDR3 nucleotide sequence: TGCGCCAGCAGCCAAGATCACAGGCCGCGTGATCAGCCCCAGCATTTT. Translated: CASSQDHRPRDQPQHF.

The chain has TRBV30 and TRBJ1-1, with D perhaps TRBD1 (5 bases). Looked up from germline, CDR1 is GTSNPN and CDR2 is SVGIG (reference sequence). CDR3 length: 13 residues. The V end lost 0 bases, the J end lost 4 bases, and 9 bases lay between the germline ends. The DNA of the CDR3 is TGTGCCTGGAGTGTACAGGAGGGCACTGAAGCTTTCTTT. It encodes CAWSVQEGTEAFF.

The CDR3 loop is CASSGRGTGGAGANVLTF. The CDR3 DNA reads as TGTGCCAGCAGTGGTCGAGGGACAGGGGGCGCCGGGGCCAACGTCCTGACTTTC. This chain connects TRBV28 to TRBJ2-6; 12 bases match TRBD1. The CDR3 consists of 18 residues. The V segment lost 5 bases and the J segment 4 bases; nucleotides outside the gene matches: 9. CDR1 and CDR2 (germline): MDHEN, SYDVKM. Full variable domain (rest looked up from reference TRBV28 and TRBJ2-6): DVKVTQSSRYLVKRTGEKVFLECVQDMDHENMFWYRQDPGLGLRLIYFSYDVKMKEKGDIPEGYSVSREKKERFSLILESASTNQTSMYLCASSGRGTGGAGANVLTFGAGSRLTVL.

The CDR3 spells CASSHQWGEETQYF. CDR3 bases: TGTGCCAGTAGTCACCAGTGGGGGGAAGAGACCCAGTACTTC. The V and J genes are TRBV19 and TRBJ2-5, with a weak D call TRBD2 (6 bases). The ends were cut back, 5 bases at V and 3 bases at J, with 13 bases in the middle. The CDR3 runs 14 residues. Germline V gene data show CDR1 as LNHDA and CDR2 as SQIVND (reference sequence).

The chain links TRBV6-1 to TRBJ2-7, with 7 bases aligning to TRBD1. Germline V CDR1 and CDR2: MNHNS, SASEGT. V gave up 7 bases and J gave up 1 base; unmatched junction bases: 4. This CDR3 is 13 amino acids long. The CDR3, as DNA: TGTGCCAGCATCCAACAGGGGTCCTACGAGCAGTACTTC. Amino acids: CASIQQGSYEQYF.

The count of this clone is one. In DNA, the CDR3 is TGTGCCAGCAGTCCTGCGGTCGGGCAGCCAGCGGACACTGAAGCTTTCTTT. Protein sequence: CASSPAVGQPADTEAFF. The V call is TRBV27, the J call TRBJ1-1, with D uncertain. With 5 bases removed from V and 3 bases from J, the gap between germline ends came to 22 bases. The CDR3 covers 17 residues. Germline CDR1 MNHEY, CDR2 SMNVEV (reference sequence).

The chain links TRBV9 to TRBJ1-5; TRBD1 agrees at 7 bases. The junction had 4 bases not matched to a gene; V was cut back by 4 bases and J by 3 bases. There are 14 residues in the CDR3. In germline, CDR1 is SGDLS, CDR2 YYNGEE. CDR3 protein: CASSSGTVNQPQHF. In DNA, the CDR3 is TGTGCCAGCAGCTCCGGGACAGTCAATCAGCCCCAGCATTTT.

The V call is TRBV30, the J call TRBJ1-2, with 9 nucleotides matching TRBD1. V lost 2 bases to trimming and J lost 6 bases; unmatched junction nucleotides: 7. CDR1 and CDR2 from the germline V gene are GTSNPN and SVGIG (reference sequence). The CDR3 covers 14 residues. The CDR3 bases are TGTGCCTGGAGTTTCGGGACAGGGAGTAATGGCTACACCTTC. Translating gives CAWSFGTGSNGYTF.

This clone is a singleton in its sample. The V and J genes are TRBV5-3 and TRBJ1-4; 10 positions agree with TRBD1. TRBV5-3 belongs to the ORF category, with a function that is uncertain. The CDR3 has 17 amino acids. V shed 2 bases and J 3 bases; nucleotides not matched to a gene: 7. The CDR3 reads CARSLLRTGGANEKLFF. As DNA, the CDR3 is TGTGCCAGAAGCTTATTAAGGACAGGGGGGGCTAATGAAAAACTGTTTTTT.

The chain joins TRBV5-1 to TRBJ2-7, with 8 bases fitting TRBD1. V gave up 4 bases and J gave up 3 bases; unmatched junction bases: 6. The CDR3 sequence is 14 residues long. Germline V gene sequence: CDR1 SGHRS, CDR2 YFSETQ. The CDR3 loop is CASSPRQGSYEQYF. The CDR3 DNA is TGCGCCAGCAGCCCCCGACAGGGGAGCTACGAGCAGTACTTC. The whole variable domain, remainder taken from reference TRBV5-1 and TRBJ2-7, is KAGVTQTPRYLIKTRGQQVTLSCSPISGHRSVSWYQQTPGQGLQFLFEYFSETQRNKGNFPGRFSGRQFSNSRSEMNVSTLELGDSALYLCASSPRQGSYEQYFGPGTRLTVT.

The chain is built from TRBV4-2 and TRBJ2-4; 10 nucleotides match TRBD2. The V and J ends lost 0 bases and 1 base, in that order; junction bases with no gene match: 12. Germline CDR1 and CDR2: LGHNA and YNFKEQ. The CDR3 covers 20 residues. The CDR3 spells CASSQDNRAGGVTAKNIQYF. The CDR3 nucleotides read TGTGCCAGCAGCCAAGATAATAGAGCGGGAGGGGTTACGGCCAAAAACATTCAGTACTTC.